This TCR beta chain originates from a study of blood T cells in healthy people across ages. Points on this clonotype: Its antigen is as yet unknown.

Study results and caveats: Long-lived and aged donors differed, with more naive CD4+ cells and higher diversity in the long-lived. In older individuals, TCR beta diversity per million T cells was lower, falling roughly linearly with age.

The J segment lost 12 bases and the V segment lost 5 bases, leaving 6 bases of the junction unmatched. The CDR3 covers 13 residues. Germline values: CDR1 MNHEY, CDR2 SMNVEV (reference sequence). Every sample gave at least 6 micrograms of total RNA when it was extracted. With a J-beta primer mix and a sample-barcoded 5' primer, a second PCR ran about 7 to 11 cycles. Each cDNA molecule, via a template-switch adaptor with 12 random nucleotides, was tagged. TCRdb recomputed calls from the 5' RACE reads with MiXCR, one row per CDR3 protein. The table records 1,300,000 or so distinct CDR3 sequences, roughly 64% of them present only once.

The J gene is TRBJ2-1, the V gene TRBV27, with TRBD1 matching over 11 bases. The source of this sequence is a man aged 18 to 30 in good health. The specimen was blood. The CDR3 loop is CASSPSGTGGQFF. The DNA for the CDR3 is TGTGCCAGCAGTCCGAGCGGGACAGGGGGGCAGTTCTTC.